This is a list of T cell receptor beta chains from one sample in a study of blood T cell repertoires in COVID-19. TCRdb keeps only in-frame clones here, not all; method: immunoSEQ multiplex PCR. The table has a few hundred thousand clones, 87% seen once. Input material: peripheral blood. These receptors all stem from a woman in her twenties or thirties with COVID-19, enrolled during active disease. Each CDR3 is given with its conserved first and last residue. D genes are given only for firm matches. Not all rows give a size; the values are once, few, many and, for expanded clones, a class.

V: TRBV10-2
size: once
J: TRBJ2-7
D: TRBD1
DNA: TGCGCCAGCGGAGGGACAGGGGAGACTTACGAGCAGTACTTC
CDR3: CASGGTGETYEQYF

V: TRBV18
size: .
J: TRBJ1-2
D: TRBD1
DNA: TGTGCCAGCTCACCCCTCGGACAGGGAATTGGCTACACCTTC
CDR3: CASSPLGQGIGYTF

V: TRBV28
size: many
J: TRBJ2-2
D: .
DNA: TGTGCCAGCACTCCTGGAAGCGCTCACACCGGGGAGCTGTTTTTT
CDR3: CASTPGSAHTGELFF

V: TRBV2
size: .
J: TRBJ2-3
D: .
DNA: TGTGCCAGCAGTGAATCCCACACAGATACGCAGTATTTT
CDR3: CASSESHTDTQYF

V: TRBV5-5
size: .
J: TRBJ1-5
D: .
DNA: TGTGCCAGCTCCTACCGGGACACCTTCATAACAGCCCAGCATTTT
CDR3: CASSYRDTFITAQHF

V: TRBV19
size: .
J: TRBJ2-7
D: TRBD2
DNA: TGTGCCAGTACCATGGGCCTAGCGGGAACCTACGAGCAGTACTTC
CDR3: CASTMGLAGTYEQYF

V: TRBV5-1
size: .
J: TRBJ1-4
D: TRBD1
DNA: TGCGCCAGCAGCTTGGTGGGGACAGGCGATGAAAAACTGTTTTTT
CDR3: CASSLVGTGDEKLFF

V: TRBV6-5
size: .
J: TRBJ2-1
D: TRBD2
DNA: TGTGCCAGTAAGCGGGGAAGCTCCTACAATGAGCAGTTCTTC
CDR3: CASKRGSSYNEQFF

V: TRBV10-3
size: .
J: TRBJ1-3
D: .
DNA: TGTGCCATCAGTGACAGAGTTGCGGGCCTTGGTGGGAACACCATATATTTT
CDR3: CAISDRVAGLGGNTIYF

V: TRBV7-3
size: .
J: TRBJ1-2
D: .
DNA: TGTGCCAGCAGCCTTCCTCGCGTCTTCTATGGCTACACCTTC
CDR3: CASSLPRVFYGYTF

V: TRBV29-1
size: .
J: TRBJ2-1
D: .
DNA: TGCAGCGTTGCCCAGGATTACAATGAGCAGTTCTTC
CDR3: CSVAQDYNEQFF

V: TRBV6-5
size: .
J: TRBJ2-2
D: .
DNA: TGTGCCAGCAGTTACTCGTTTCTTACCGGGGAGCTGTTTTTT
CDR3: CASSYSFLTGELFF

V: TRBV10-1
size: .
J: TRBJ2-7
D: TRBD2
DNA: TGCGCCAGCAGTGCGGGGACTAGCGGGAGTAGCGACGAGCAGTACTTC
CDR3: CASSAGTSGSSDEQYF

V: TRBV6-5
size: .
J: TRBJ2-5
D: .
DNA: TGTGCCAGCAGTTACACCGAAGGAGACCAGTACTTC
CDR3: CASSYTEGDQYF

V: TRBV28
size: .
J: TRBJ2-4
D: .
DNA: TGTGCTTCAGGAAGGGGAGGAAACATTCAGTACTTC
CDR3: CASGRGGNIQYF

V: TRBV4-1
size: few
J: TRBJ2-1
D: .
DNA: TGCGCCAGCAGCCATACAAAACCGGGACACTCGGAGTTCTTC
CDR3: CASSHTKPGHSEFF

V: TRBV14
size: .
J: TRBJ2-1
D: .
DNA: TGTGCCAGCAGCCGGTTAGACAGTTCTGGGCAGTTCTTC
CDR3: CASSRLDSSGQFF